Shown below are 13 T cell receptor beta chains from a single sample sequenced in a study of OX40 agonist ivuxolimab in advanced cancers. Sequencing was performed with immunoSEQ multiplex PCR; in TCRdb, only in-frame clones are kept and a portion is missing. This table has 53,000 or so clones, less than 90% appearing once. This sample comprised CD4+ or CD8+ T cells sorted from blood, obtained in a trial of the OX40 agonist ivuxolimab. The receptors shown here come from an adult with an advanced solid tumor such as melanoma, head and neck, liver or kidney cancer.

The chain employs TRBV7-6 and TRBJ2-5, with 8 nucleotides matching TRBD2. This CDR3 has 14 amino acids. Germline-derived CDR1 and CDR2 are SGHVS and FNYEAQ. J lost 3 bases, V lost 6 bases, and 6 bases had no gene match. The CDR3 coding sequence is TGTGCCAGCAGAACGGGGGGGGCCGAAGAGACCCAGTACTTC. Its protein is CASRTGGAEETQYF.

The V and J genes are TRBV15 and TRBJ1-6; D is ambiguous. Germline V gives CDR1 LNHNV, CDR2 YYDKDF (reference sequence). V was cut by 1 base and J by 5 bases, with 6 bases left in between. CDR3 size: 14 residues. The CDR3 DNA follows: TGTGCCACCAGCAGAGCGGCAGATAATTCACCCCTCCACTTT. Encoded protein: CATSRAADNSPLHF.

This clone was observed once. One end of the junction fails to match germline, which may point to a read error. The CDR3 reads CASSSFPSREQYF. For the CDR3, the DNA is TGTGCTAGCAGCTCCTTCCCAAGTCGCGAGCAGTACTTC. V is TRBV7-7 and J is TRBJ2-7; unclear D gene. The CDR3 sequence is 13 residues long. Germline V gene sequence: CDR1 SSHAT, CDR2 FNYEAQ (reference sequence).

CDR3 region: CASRTYRGEAFF. The DNA for the CDR3 is TGTGCCAGCAGAACGTACAGGGGAGAAGCTTTCTTT. The chain couples TRBV6-5 to TRBJ1-1; 7 bases are a match to TRBD1. With 6 bases clipped from V and 8 bases from J, the junction kept 6 bases outside the gene matches. The CDR3 covers 12 residues. Germline V gene sequence: CDR1 MNHEY, CDR2 SVGAGI.

This clone was observed a few times. The junction does not match germline at one end; this may be a read error. The V and J genes are TRBV2 and TRBJ1-5, with TRBD1 matching over 9 bases. The CDR3 is made up of 14 amino acids. The germline V gene encodes CDR1 SNHLY and CDR2 FYNNEI. CDR3: CASSNTGGKQPQHF. The CDR3 DNA reads TGTGCCAGCAGCAATACAGGGGGCAAACAGCCCCAGCATTTT.

J is TRBJ2-2 and V is TRBV19; 8 nucleotides align to TRBD1. V lost 8 bases to trimming and J lost 7 bases; unmatched junction nucleotides: 9. The CDR3 covers 14 residues. Germline V lookup: CDR1 LNHDA, CDR2 SQIVND (reference sequence). In DNA form, the CDR3 reads TGTGCCAGTTGTCGCCAGGGGGCGGTCGGGGAGCTGTTTTTT. Its translation: CASCRQGAVGELFF.

This chain's CDR3 is CASSGTGGAPAGNTIYF. The CDR3 DNA reads as TGTGCCAGCAGCGGAACCGGGGGGGCGCCAGCTGGAAACACCATATATTTT. The genes are TRBV5-5 and TRBJ1-3; possible D gene TRBD1, 6 bases. CDR1 is SGHKS and CDR2 is YYEKEE in the germline V gene (reference sequence). CDR3 length: 17 amino acids. Trimming took off 4 bases at V and 2 bases at J, with 19 bases between the two ends.

Here the CDR3 reads CASSVAAEQPQHF. The CDR3 region has the DNA TGTGCCAGCAGCGTAGCTGCGGAACAGCCCCAGCATTTT. The chain has TRBV9 and TRBJ1-5; D call uncertain. Trimming removed 0 bases at V and 7 bases at J, with 8 bases between. From germline, CDR1 is SGDLS and CDR2 YYNGEE. The CDR3 sequence is 13 residues long.

The V gene is TRBV5-1, the J gene TRBJ2-1, with a tentative D call TRBD1 (6 bases). With 5 bases removed from V and 4 bases from J, the gap between germline ends came to 10 bases. CDR1 and CDR2 (germline): SGHRS, YFSETQ. The CDR3 has 13 residues. DNA for the CDR3: TGCGCCAGCAGAACGGACAGATACAATGAGCAGTTCTTC. Translation: CASRTDRYNEQFF.

The V and J genes are TRBV5-5 and TRBJ1-1; D not resolved. The CDR3 is 15 residues long. V lost 0 bases and J lost 11, with 20 bases in between. Germline loops: CDR1 SGHKS, CDR2 YYEKEE (reference sequence). CDR3 region: CASSLEILGGTVAFF. The CDR3 region has the DNA TGTGCCAGCAGCTTGGAAATCCTGGGAGGAACAGTTGCTTTCTTT.

As DNA, the CDR3 is TGTGCCAGCAGCTTGGCCGGACTAGCGGGAGTAGAGACCCAGTACTTC. Its protein is CASSLAGLAGVETQYF. The chain combines TRBV5-6 with TRBJ2-5; TRBD2 matches 13 bases. The CDR3 is made up of 16 amino acids. CDR1 SGHDT and CDR2 YYEEEE come from the germline V gene. Trimming cost V 0 bases and J 4 bases; bases outside gene matches: 3.

The chain couples TRBV5-5 to TRBJ2-2; 7 bases agree with TRBD2. Germline CDR1 SGHKS, CDR2 YYEKEE (reference sequence). V was clipped by 0 bases and J by 4 bases; unmatched bases: 0. The CDR3 covers 14 residues. CDR3 DNA sequence: TGTGCCAGCAGCTTGGGGACTAGCACCGGGGAGCTGTTTTTT. Translated: CASSLGTSTGELFF.

The gene calls are TRBV19 and TRBJ1-1, with TRBD1 matching over 8 bases. The junction had 5 bases not matched to a gene; V was cut back by 2 bases and J by 6 bases. Germline assignment: CDR1 LNHDA and CDR2 SQIVND (reference sequence). This CDR3 is built from 14 residues. CDR3 in amino acids: CASSITTTGAEAFF. As DNA, the CDR3 is TGTGCCAGTAGTATAACTACGACAGGGGCTGAAGCTTTCTTT. Based on the CDR3 plus reference TRBV19 and TRBJ1-1, the full variable domain is DGGITQSPKYLFRKEGQNVTLSCEQNLNHDAMYWYRQDPGQGLRLIYYSQIVNDFQKGDIAEGYSVSREKKESFPLTVTSAQKNPTAFYLCASSITTTGAEAFFGQGTRLTVV.